A selection of T cell receptor beta chains follows, all from one sample in a study of T cells in Graves' hyperthyroidism and ophthalmopathy. TCRdb used MiXCR to reprocess the multiplex PCR reads, holding one entry per CDR3 protein. The sample comprises nearly 600,000 distinct CDR3 sequences, approximately 13% of which are singletons, and approximately 5.7% rests with the top ten. The sample was blood. Receptors were obtained from a woman in her 30s with Graves' hyperthyroidism that later progressed to Graves' ophthalmopathy. The CDR3 runs from the conserved cysteine through the conserved F or W. The D gene is left open where the match is weak. Clone size is given for some rows only: seen once, a few or many times, or a class if the clone is expanded.

>TRBJ1-2|TRBV13|TRBD1|many
TGTGCCAGCAGCACCCGACAGGGCGCGTATGGCTACACCTTC
CASSTRQGAYGYTF
>TRBJ2-3|TRBV3-1|NA|NA
TGTGCCAGCAGCCAGTGGAAAGGGGGTAGCACAGATACGCAGTATTTT
CASSQWKGGSTDTQYF
>TRBJ2-1|TRBV18|TRBD1|few
TGTGCCAGCTCACCCTGGACAGGGAATCATAATGAGCAGTTCTTC
CASSPWTGNHNEQFF
>TRBJ2-5|TRBV28|NA|many
TGTGCCAGCAGGGAGACAGGGACTCGGGAGACCCAGTACTTC
CASRETGTRETQYF
>TRBJ1-5|TRBV11-1|NA|once
TGTGCCAGCAGCTTCGGGACCCTGGGATCCCAGCATTTT
CASSFGTLGSQHF
>TRBJ2-2|TRBV20-1|TRBD2|NA
TGCAGTGCTAGACTAGCGGGCGCAAAGAACACCGGGGAGCTGTTTTTT
CSARLAGAKNTGELFF
>TRBJ2-3|TRBV5-6|NA|NA
TGTGCCAGCAGCCGCCCCTTGGATACGCAGTATTTT
CASSRPLDTQYF
>TRBJ2-7|TRBV12-3/TRBV12-4|NA|many
TGTGCCAGCAGCTCTCACCTCTACGAGCAGTACTTC
CASSSHLYEQYF
>TRBJ2-6|TRBV27|NA|many
TGTGCCAGCACTACTGGGGCCAACGTCCTGACTTTC
CASTTGANVLTF
>TRBJ1-5|TRBV30|NA|many
TGTGCCTGGAGTGCCCAACCCGAGTCGCCCCAGCATTTT
CAWSAQPESPQHF
>TRBJ2-6|TRBV7-2|NA|many
TGTGCCAGCAGCCTTTTCGGACCCTCGGTCTCTGGGGCCAACGTCCTGACTTTC
CASSLFGPSVSGANVLTF